A single T cell receptor (beta chain) is shown here with its context. This clonotype qualifies as large (0.1 to 1%). Its antigen remains undetermined. Within one base of it there is no much larger clone, and no base qualities were kept. This specimen comes from a study of somatic reversion in DOCK8 deficiency (TCRdb year 2020). Notes on the research overall: In the study, T cell receptor beta repertoires were compared across three groups: DOCK8-deficient patients, DOCK8-revertant patients and healthy volunteers. The study set out to investigate how, in DOCK8 deficiency, somatic reversion of pathogenic DOCK8 variants alters lymphocyte differentiation and function. DOCK8-deficient patients in the study had been reported previously.

The investigation overall reported the following: The methods did not specify, sample by sample, whether the source material for each sample was whole blood or PBMCs.

V drops 6 bases and J drops 4 bases, leaving 15 bases in between. The CDR3, cysteine through phenylalanine, is 14 amino acids long. Only the CDR3 region is kept as DNA, spanning 42 bases read in frame from base 1. Library generation was performed with multiplex PCR. TRB libraries were made by one-step amplicon PCR using EuroClonality-NGS primers on 95 to 100 ng genomic DNA. Sequencing of the TRB amplicons was carried out on Illumina MiSeq instruments using 2 x 250 bp version 2 chemistry. The paper's data handling went like this. IMGT/HighV-QUEST was used for primary TRB sequence analysis and V(D)J annotation. VDJtools was used to assess repertoire diversity and composition after nonfunctional clones were removed and samples were downsampled for comparisons between samples. TCRdb cleaned the public reads at Q25 with fastp, built clones with MiXCR and kept in-frame beta chains. Identical CDR3 protein sequences are pooled into one entry, listed with their most common genes and DNA. These V and J calls rely on TCRdb rather than the paper's analysis. The sample yields about 380 distinct CDR3 sequences; under 20% were counted once. Around two fifths of the sample goes to the ten largest clones.

For the TCR repertoire analysis, genomic DNA was extracted either from whole blood samples or from PBMCs. The sample consisted of peripheral blood. The chain links TRBV12-3 or TRBV12-4 with TRBJ1-2; no D gene can be assigned with confidence. The clonotype originates from a human donor with DOCK8 deficiency. The CDR3 corresponds to CASSRNRVSYGYTF. The DNA sequence reads TGTGCCAGCAGCCGTAACCGGGTCTCCTATGGCTACACCTTC.